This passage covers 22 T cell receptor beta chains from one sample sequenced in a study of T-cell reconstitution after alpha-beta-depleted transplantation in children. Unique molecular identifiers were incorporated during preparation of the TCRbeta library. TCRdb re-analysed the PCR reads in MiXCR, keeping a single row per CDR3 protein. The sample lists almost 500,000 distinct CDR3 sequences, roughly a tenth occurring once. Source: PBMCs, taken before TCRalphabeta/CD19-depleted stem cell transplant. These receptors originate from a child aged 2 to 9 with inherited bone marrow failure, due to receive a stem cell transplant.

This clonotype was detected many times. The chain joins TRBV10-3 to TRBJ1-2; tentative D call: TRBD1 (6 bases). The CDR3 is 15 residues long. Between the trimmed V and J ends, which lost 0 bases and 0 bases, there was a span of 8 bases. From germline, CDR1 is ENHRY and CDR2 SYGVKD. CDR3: CAISESQGSNYGYTF. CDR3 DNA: TGTGCCATCAGTGAGTCGCAGGGGTCTAACTATGGCTACACCTTC.

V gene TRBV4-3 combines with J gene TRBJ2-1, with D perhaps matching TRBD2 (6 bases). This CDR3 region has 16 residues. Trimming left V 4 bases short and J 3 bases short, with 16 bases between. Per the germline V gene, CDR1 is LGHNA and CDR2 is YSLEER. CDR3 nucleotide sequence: TGCGCCAGCAGCCCGACTAGGGCAAGAAGCTACAATGAGCAGTTCTTC. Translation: CASSPTRARSYNEQFF.

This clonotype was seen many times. The CDR3 here is CASSTYGTGGNQPQHF. In nucleotides, the CDR3 is TGTGCCAGCAGTACCTACGGGACAGGGGGGAATCAGCCCCAGCATTTT. The rearrangement uses TRBV12-3 or TRBV12-4 and TRBJ1-5, with TRBD1 identical over 11 bases. The junction had 7 bases not matched to a gene; V was cut back by 5 bases and J by 4 bases. The CDR3 sequence is 16 residues long.

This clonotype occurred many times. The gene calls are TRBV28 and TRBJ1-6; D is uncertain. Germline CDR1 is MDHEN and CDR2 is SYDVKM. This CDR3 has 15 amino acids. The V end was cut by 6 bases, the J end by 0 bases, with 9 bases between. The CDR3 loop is CASSELSSYNSPLHF. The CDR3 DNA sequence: TGTGCCAGCAGCGAGCTGAGCTCCTATAATTCACCCCTCCACTTT.

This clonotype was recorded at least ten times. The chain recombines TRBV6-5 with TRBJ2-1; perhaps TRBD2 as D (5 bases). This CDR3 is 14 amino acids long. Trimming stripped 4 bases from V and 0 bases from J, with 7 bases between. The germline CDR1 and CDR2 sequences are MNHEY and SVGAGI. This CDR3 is CASSWESSYNEQFF. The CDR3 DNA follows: TGTGCCAGCAGTTGGGAGAGCTCCTACAATGAGCAGTTCTTC.

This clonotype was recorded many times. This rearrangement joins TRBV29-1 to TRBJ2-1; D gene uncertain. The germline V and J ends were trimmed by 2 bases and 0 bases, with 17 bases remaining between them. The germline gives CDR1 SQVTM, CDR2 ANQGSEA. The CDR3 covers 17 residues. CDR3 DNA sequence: TGCAGCGTTGAACCGACCAATGCGGTCTACTCCTACAATGAGCAGTTCTTC. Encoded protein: CSVEPTNAVYSYNEQFF.

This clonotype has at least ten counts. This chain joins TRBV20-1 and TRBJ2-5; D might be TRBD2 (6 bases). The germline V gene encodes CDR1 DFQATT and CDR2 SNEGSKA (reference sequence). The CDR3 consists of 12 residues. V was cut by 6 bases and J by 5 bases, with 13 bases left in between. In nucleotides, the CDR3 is TGCAGTGCGACGGGAGTTCGGGAGACCCAGTACTTC. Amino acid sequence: CSATGVRETQYF.

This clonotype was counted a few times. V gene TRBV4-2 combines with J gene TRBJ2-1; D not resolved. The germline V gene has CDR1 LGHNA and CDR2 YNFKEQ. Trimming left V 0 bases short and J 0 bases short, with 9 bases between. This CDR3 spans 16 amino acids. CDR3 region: CASSQDPALSYNEQFF. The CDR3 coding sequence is TGTGCCAGCAGCCAAGATCCCGCGCTCTCCTACAATGAGCAGTTCTTC.

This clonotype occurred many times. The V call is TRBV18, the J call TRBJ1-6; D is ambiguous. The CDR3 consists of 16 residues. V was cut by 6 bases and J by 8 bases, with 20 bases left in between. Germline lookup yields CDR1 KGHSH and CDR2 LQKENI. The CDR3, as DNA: TGTGCCAGCTCTCCCGAGTGGGAGCGCACATATTCACCCCTCCACTTT. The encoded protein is CASSPEWERTYSPLHF. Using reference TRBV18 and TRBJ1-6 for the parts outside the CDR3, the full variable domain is NAGVMQNPRHLVRRRGQEARLRCSPMKGHSHVYWYRQLPEEGLKFMVYLQKENIIDESGMPKERFSAEFPKEGPSILRIQQVVRGDSAAYFCASSPEWERTYSPLHFGNGTRLTVT.

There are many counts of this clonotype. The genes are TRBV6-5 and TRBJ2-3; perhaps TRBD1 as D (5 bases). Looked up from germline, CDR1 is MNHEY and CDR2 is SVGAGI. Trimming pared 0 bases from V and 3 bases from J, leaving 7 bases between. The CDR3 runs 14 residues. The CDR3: CASSYSQGTDTQYF. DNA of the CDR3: TGTGCCAGCAGTTACTCGCAGGGAACAGATACGCAGTATTTT.

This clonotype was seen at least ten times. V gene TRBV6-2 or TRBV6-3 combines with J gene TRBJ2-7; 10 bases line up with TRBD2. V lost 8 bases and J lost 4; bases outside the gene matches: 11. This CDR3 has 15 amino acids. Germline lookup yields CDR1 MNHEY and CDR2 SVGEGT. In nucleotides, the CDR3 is TGTGCCAGCCGACCTTCTGGGACTAGCGCATACGAGCAGTACTTC. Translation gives CASRPSGTSAYEQYF.

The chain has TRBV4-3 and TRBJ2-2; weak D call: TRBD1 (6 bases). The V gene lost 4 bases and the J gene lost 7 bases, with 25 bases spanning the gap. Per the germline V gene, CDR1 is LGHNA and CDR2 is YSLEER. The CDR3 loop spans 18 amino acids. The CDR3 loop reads CASSPQYRAGAQVGELFF. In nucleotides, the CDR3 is TGCGCCAGCAGCCCCCAATATCGGGCAGGGGCCCAGGTCGGGGAGCTGTTTTTT.

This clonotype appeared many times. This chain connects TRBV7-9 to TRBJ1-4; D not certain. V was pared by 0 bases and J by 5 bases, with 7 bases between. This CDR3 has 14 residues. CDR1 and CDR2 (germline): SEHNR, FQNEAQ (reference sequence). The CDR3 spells CASSLAQLNEKLFF. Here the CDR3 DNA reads TGTGCCAGCAGCTTAGCACAGTTGAATGAAAAACTGTTTTTT.

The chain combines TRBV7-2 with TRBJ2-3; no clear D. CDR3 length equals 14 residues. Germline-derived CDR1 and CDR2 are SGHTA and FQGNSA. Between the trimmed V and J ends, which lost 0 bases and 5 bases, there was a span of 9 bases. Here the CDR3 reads CASSLAHGVDTQYF. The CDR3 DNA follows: TGTGCCAGCAGCTTAGCCCACGGTGTAGATACGCAGTATTTT.

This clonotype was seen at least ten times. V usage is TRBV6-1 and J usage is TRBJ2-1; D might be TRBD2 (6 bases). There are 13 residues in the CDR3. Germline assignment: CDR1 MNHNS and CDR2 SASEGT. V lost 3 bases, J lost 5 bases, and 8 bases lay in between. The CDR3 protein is CASSDLADNEQFF. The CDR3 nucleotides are TGTGCCAGCAGTGATTTAGCGGACAATGAGCAGTTCTTC.

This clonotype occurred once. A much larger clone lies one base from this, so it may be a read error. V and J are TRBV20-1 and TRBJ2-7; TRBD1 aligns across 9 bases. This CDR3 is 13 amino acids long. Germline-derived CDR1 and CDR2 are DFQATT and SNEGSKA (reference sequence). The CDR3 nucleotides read TGCAGCGCCGACCGGGACAGGGACCACGAGCAGTACTTC. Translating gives CSADRDRDHEQYF.

CDR3 nucleotides: TGTGCCAGTAGTACAGGGTCGGGGGAATACGAGCAGTACTTC. Protein product: CASSTGSGEYEQYF. The chain couples TRBV19 to TRBJ2-7, with a tentative D call TRBD2 (6 bases). CDR1 and CDR2 (germline): LNHDA, SQIVND (reference sequence). V lost 4 bases, J lost 4 bases, and 14 bases lay in between. This CDR3 is built from 14 residues.

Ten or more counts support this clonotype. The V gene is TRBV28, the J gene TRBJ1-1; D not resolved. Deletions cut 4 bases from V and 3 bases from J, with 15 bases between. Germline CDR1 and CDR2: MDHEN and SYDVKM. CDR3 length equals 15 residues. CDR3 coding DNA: TGTGCCAGCAGTTCGGTCGGCGGGAGTTACACTGAAGCTTTCTTT. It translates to CASSSVGGSYTEAFF.

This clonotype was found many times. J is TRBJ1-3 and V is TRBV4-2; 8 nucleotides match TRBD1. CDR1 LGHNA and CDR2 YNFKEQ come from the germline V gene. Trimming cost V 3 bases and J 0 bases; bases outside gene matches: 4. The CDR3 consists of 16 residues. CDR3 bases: TGTGCCAGCAGCCATGGCGGGACAGGCTCTGGAAACACCATATATTTT. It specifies CASSHGGTGSGNTIYF.

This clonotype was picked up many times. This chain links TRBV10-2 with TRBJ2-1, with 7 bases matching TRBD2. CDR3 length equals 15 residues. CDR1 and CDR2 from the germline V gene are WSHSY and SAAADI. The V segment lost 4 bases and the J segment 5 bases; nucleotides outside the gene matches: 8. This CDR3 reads CASSAPGTTDNEQFF. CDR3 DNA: TGCGCCAGCAGTGCCCCCGGGACTACGGACAATGAGCAGTTCTTC.

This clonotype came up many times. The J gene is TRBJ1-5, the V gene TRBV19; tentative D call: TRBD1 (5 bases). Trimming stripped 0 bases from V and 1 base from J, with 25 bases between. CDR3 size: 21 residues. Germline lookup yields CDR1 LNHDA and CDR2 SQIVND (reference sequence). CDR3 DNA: TGTGCCAGTAGTATAGATTTAGTTCCAGGGTCCGCGGAAAGGAGCAATCAGCCCCAGCATTTT. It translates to CASSIDLVPGSAERSNQPQHF.

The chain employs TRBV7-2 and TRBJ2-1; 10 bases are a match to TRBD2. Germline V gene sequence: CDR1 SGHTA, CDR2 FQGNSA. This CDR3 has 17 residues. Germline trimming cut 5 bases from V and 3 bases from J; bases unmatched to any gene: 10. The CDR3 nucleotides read TGTGCCAGCAGCATTCTTTTAGCGGGAGGCCTCTACAATGAGCAGTTCTTC. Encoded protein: CASSILLAGGLYNEQFF.